The 21 T cell receptor beta chains presented below share a single source sample, sequenced in a study of CD8 T cells in Susac syndrome. The RNA, about 0.5 to 1 ug, was put through reverse transcription using random hexamers. One entry per CDR3 protein, called by TCRdb with MiXCR from the immunoSEQ multiplex PCR reads. The repertoire holds tens of thousands of distinct CDR3 sequences, with 85% to 95% as singletons. Material for sequencing was CD4+ T cells from PBMCs. The receptor source for this set is a human donor with Susac syndrome.

The chain combines TRBV2 with TRBJ2-3; no clear D. Germline assignment: CDR1 SNHLY and CDR2 FYNNEI. The CDR3 consists of 12 residues. V was shortened by 6 bases and J by 1 base, with 5 bases between the two germline ends. The CDR3 nucleotides read TGTGCCAGCAGGAGCGGCACAGATACGCAGTATTTT. This sequence encodes CASRSGTDTQYF.

V and J are TRBV19 and TRBJ1-5; TRBD1 matches 8 bases. The CDR3 has 13 residues. V dropped 5 bases and J dropped 4; count of bases not matched to a gene: 1. CDR1 and CDR2 (germline): LNHDA, SQIVND (reference sequence). CDR3: CASSRQGNQPQHF. CDR3 nucleotides: TGTGCCAGTAGTCGACAGGGGAATCAGCCCCAGCATTTT. Combining the CDR3 with reference TRBV19 and TRBJ1-5 gives the whole variable domain DGGITQSPKYLFRKEGQNVTLSCEQNLNHDAMYWYRQDPGQGLRLIYYSQIVNDFQKGDIAEGYSVSREKKESFPLTVTSAQKNPTAFYLCASSRQGNQPQHFGDGTRLSIL.

V gene TRBV4-2 combines with J gene TRBJ2-5, with 13 bases lining up with TRBD2. V shed 2 bases and J 5 bases; nucleotides not matched to a gene: 5. The CDR3 contains 16 residues. The V gene's germline CDR1 is LGHNA and CDR2 YNFKEQ. The CDR3 loop is CASSQLGTSGEETQYF. CDR3 nucleotide sequence: TGTGCCAGCAGCCAACTAGGGACTAGCGGGGAGGAGACCCAGTACTTC.

This clonotype was seen just once. The chain joins TRBV7-2 to TRBJ1-4, with D possibly being TRBD1 (6 bases). V was cut by 6 bases and J by 8 bases, with 22 bases left in between. CDR1 SGHTA and CDR2 FQGNSA come from the germline V gene. The CDR3 has 16 residues. CDR3 nucleotide sequence: TGTGCCAGCAGTTATTTTCCAGGGGCTGGAAAAGAAAAACTGTTTTTT. Encoded protein: CASSYFPGAGKEKLFF. The variable domain in full, with the rest retrieved from reference TRBV7-2 and TRBJ1-4, is GAGVSQSPSNKVTEKGKDVELRCDPISGHTALYWYRQSLGQGLEFLIYFQGNSAPDKSGLPSDRFSAERTGGSVSTLTIQRTQQEDSAVYLCASSYFPGAGKEKLFFGSGTQLSVL.

The chain carries TRBV30 and TRBJ1-1; D is undetermined. With 4 bases removed from V and 3 bases from J, the gap between germline ends came to 15 bases. The CDR3 runs to 14 residues. The germline gives CDR1 GTSNPN, CDR2 SVGIG (reference sequence). The chain's CDR3 is CAWMASPADTEAFF. Written as DNA, the CDR3 is TGTGCCTGGATGGCTAGCCCAGCGGACACTGAAGCTTTCTTT.

CDR3 DNA: TGCGCCAGCAGCCAAGAAGCTAGCGGGGGCTTCAGTGAGCAGTTCTTC. It encodes CASSQEASGGFSEQFF. The chain couples TRBV4-1 to TRBJ2-1; TRBD2 agrees at 10 bases. Germline CDR1 is MGHRA and CDR2 is YSYEKL. V gave up 0 bases and J gave up 9 bases; unmatched junction bases: 8. The CDR3 loop spans 16 amino acids.

The chain couples TRBV5-1 to TRBJ1-5; D might be TRBD1 (6 bases). The CDR3 sequence is 13 residues long. In germline, CDR1 is SGHRS, CDR2 YFSETQ. Deletions cut 3 bases from V and 3 bases from J, with 7 bases between. CDR3 protein: CASSWDINQPQHF. CDR3 sequence (DNA): TGCGCCAGCAGCTGGGACATCAATCAGCCCCAGCATTTT.

CDR3 in DNA: TGTGCCAGCAGTTCACAGGGGTGCGAGCAGTACTTC. Its translation: CASSSQGCEQYF. The chain joins TRBV6-5 to TRBJ2-7; 7 nucleotides match TRBD1. CDR1 is MNHEY and CDR2 is SVGAGI in the germline V gene. Trimming took 4 bases from V and 6 from J; bases not matched to a gene: 3. This CDR3 region has 12 residues.

The chain carries TRBV6-5 and TRBJ1-1, with 7 positions matching TRBD1. The V gene end was trimmed by 1 base and the J gene end by 3 bases; junction bases not matched to a gene: 5. The CDR3 is made up of 15 amino acids. Germline V gene lookup returns CDR1 MNHEY and CDR2 SVGAGI. CDR3 in amino acids: CASSYYRDSDTEAFF. CDR3 nucleotides: TGTGCCAGCAGTTACTACCGGGACAGTGACACTGAAGCTTTCTTT.

The chain has TRBV18 and TRBJ2-3; TRBD2 matches at 12 bases. J gave up 13 bases and V 3 bases, and 2 bases lay outside the gene matches. CDR1 is KGHSH and CDR2 is LQKENI in the germline V gene. The CDR3 extends over 12 amino acids. DNA of the CDR3: TGTGCCAGCTCACCGTCTAGCGGGGGGGAGTATTTT. It specifies CASSPSSGGEYF.

The chain uses TRBV4-2 and TRBJ2-5; D perhaps matches TRBD2 (6 bases). The CDR3 spans 19 residues. V was trimmed by 1 base and J by 2 bases, leaving 23 bases between them. From germline, CDR1 is LGHNA and CDR2 YNFKEQ. The DNA for the CDR3 is TGTGCCAGCAGCCAAGTGAAAGGGTACTCGAGCGGGCGTCAAGAGACCCAGTACTTC. Amino acid sequence: CASSQVKGYSSGRQETQYF.

This rearrangement joins TRBV3-1 to TRBJ2-5, with TRBD2 matching 8 bases. Germline values: CDR1 LGHDT, CDR2 YNNKEL (reference sequence). The V gene end was trimmed by 0 bases and the J gene end by 4 bases; junction bases not matched to a gene: 7. The CDR3 consists of 16 residues. CDR3 DNA sequence: TGTGCCAGCAGCCAAGATGTAACTAGCGGTAGAGAGACCCAGTACTTC. Translating gives CASSQDVTSGRETQYF.

The gene calls are TRBV20-1 and TRBJ2-7; D assignment may be TRBD1 or TRBD2 (5 bases each). There are 13 residues in the CDR3. The germline V and J ends were trimmed by 6 bases and 6 bases, with 18 bases remaining between them. The germline V gene has CDR1 DFQATT and CDR2 SNEGSKA (reference sequence). The CDR3 sequence: CSAPGRIPGEQYF. CDR3 sequence (DNA): TGCAGTGCCCCGGGACGTATCCCCGGCGAGCAGTACTTC.

This clonotype appeared a single time. The genes are TRBV6-5 and TRBJ1-5; weak D call: TRBD1 (6 bases). Germline V gene lookup returns CDR1 MNHEY and CDR2 SVGAGI. The CDR3 totals 15 residues. Trimming stripped 4 bases from V and 5 bases from J, with 15 bases between. CDR3 sequence: CASSLTQGGHQPQHF. For the CDR3, the DNA is TGTGCCAGCAGTTTGACACAGGGTGGCCATCAGCCCCAGCATTTT.

The chain carries TRBV5-1 and TRBJ2-7; no definite D call. With 0 bases removed from V and 2 bases from J, the gap between germline ends came to 9 bases. Germline V gene lookup returns CDR1 SGHRS and CDR2 YFSETQ. This CDR3 is built from 14 residues. The CDR3 DNA is TGCGCCAGCAGCTTGGTGGGCTTCACCTACGAGCAGTACTTC. Protein: CASSLVGFTYEQYF.

CDR3 residues: CSVEEGRTRENEQFF. For the CDR3, the DNA is TGCAGCGTTGAAGAGGGCAGGACCAGGGAGAATGAGCAGTTCTTC. This chain joins TRBV29-1 and TRBJ2-1; D might be TRBD1 or TRBD2, each matching 5 bases. The V end lost 0 bases, the J end lost 7 bases, and 16 bases lay between the germline ends. CDR1 is SQVTM and CDR2 is ANQGSEA in the germline V gene. The CDR3 contains 15 residues.

J is TRBJ1-1 and V is TRBV4-2, with D uncertain. V was cut by 4 bases and J by 2 bases, with 11 bases left in between. Germline V gene sequence: CDR1 LGHNA, CDR2 YNFKEQ. This CDR3 spans 14 amino acids. The CDR3 here is CASSPRTDNTEAFF. CDR3 DNA sequence: TGTGCCAGCAGCCCCCGAACGGATAACACTGAAGCTTTCTTT.

The chain has TRBV2 and TRBJ2-5, with 7 bases fitting TRBD1. The CDR3 totals 16 residues. V lost 4 bases to trimming and J lost 1 base; unmatched junction nucleotides: 9. The germline gives CDR1 SNHLY, CDR2 FYNNEI. The CDR3 loop reads CASSVPPTGIQETQYF. The CDR3 DNA sequence: TGTGCCAGCAGTGTACCACCGACAGGGATCCAAGAGACCCAGTACTTC.

The V and J genes are TRBV5-4 and TRBJ1-6; possible D gene TRBD1, 6 bases. The CDR3 sequence is 14 residues long. CDR1 is SGHNT and CDR2 is YYREEE in the germline V gene (reference sequence). Between the trimmed V and J ends, which lost 4 bases and 6 bases, there was a span of 11 bases. CDR3 nucleotide sequence: TGTGCCAGCAGCCATCGACAGGCTAATTCACCCCTCCACTTT. Protein: CASSHRQANSPLHF.

This chain links TRBV15 with TRBJ1-1; D is undetermined. Trimming removed 4 bases at V and 3 bases at J, with 9 bases between. The germline V gene has CDR1 LNHNV and CDR2 YYDKDF (reference sequence). The CDR3 covers 13 residues. CDR3 residues: CATSTRRDTEAFF. CDR3 nucleotide sequence: TGTGCCACCAGCACCAGAAGGGACACTGAAGCTTTCTTT.

The chain couples TRBV29-1 to TRBJ1-1; 7 bases agree with TRBD1. Germline V gene lookup returns CDR1 SQVTM and CDR2 ANQGSEA. With V trimmed by 2 bases and J by 3 bases, 3 bases remained unmatched. The CDR3 runs 13 residues. In DNA, the CDR3 is TGCAGCGTTGAAACAGGGGCGGACACTGAAGCTTTCTTT. It encodes CSVETGADTEAFF.